Each of the 20 T cell receptor beta chains below was sequenced from the same sample in a study of cytomegalovirus exposure and HLA in healthy donors. Amplification used 60 Vbeta primers and 13 Jbeta primers. The data were produced by immunoSEQ multiplex PCR, yet TCRdb's version contains in-frame clones alone and is incomplete. This sample carries roughly 130,000 clones, approximately 86% of them seen once, and the ten largest clones take around 0.54%. Specimen: PBMCs. These receptors all stem from a woman between 40 and 55 years old in good health and CMV-seronegative.

V and J are TRBV10-1 and TRBJ2-3; unclear D gene. This CDR3 is built from 15 residues. Germline V gene data show CDR1 as WNHNN and CDR2 as SYGVQD (reference sequence). V shed 4 bases and J shed 0 bases, with 11 bases lying between them. This CDR3 reads CASSGGEASTDTQYF. CDR3 coding DNA: TGCGCCAGCAGTGGAGGTGAGGCTAGCACAGATACGCAGTATTTT.

The chain recombines TRBV5-1 with TRBJ2-2; TRBD2 might be the D (6 bases). This CDR3 is built from 17 residues. The ends were cut back, 1 base at V and 5 bases at J, with 18 bases in the middle. Per the germline V gene, CDR1 is SGHRS and CDR2 is YFSETQ. CDR3 in DNA: TGCGCCAGCAGCTTGCGGAGGGGCCTCTCCAGGACCGGGGAGCTGTTTTTT. Amino acids: CASSLRRGLSRTGELFF.

The chain has TRBV7-9 and TRBJ1-5; D is unclear. The CDR3 runs 13 residues. V dropped 4 bases and J dropped 7 bases, with 11 bases sitting between them. Germline CDR1 SEHNR, CDR2 FQNEAQ (reference sequence). The CDR3 region is CASSWAEGQPQHF. The CDR3 nucleotides read TGTGCCAGCAGCTGGGCCGAGGGCCAGCCCCAGCATTTT.

The V and J genes are TRBV15 and TRBJ2-3; D call uncertain. V dropped 0 bases and J dropped 4 bases, with 5 bases sitting between them. The CDR3 consists of 13 residues. Germline CDR1 and CDR2: LNHNV and YYDKDF (reference sequence). DNA for the CDR3: TGTGCCACCAGCAGAGACCCCGCAGATACGCAGTATTTT. It specifies CATSRDPADTQYF.

The chain is built from TRBV5-1 and TRBJ2-3; 9 nucleotides match TRBD2. The CDR3 runs to 19 residues. With 2 bases clipped from V and 4 bases from J, the junction kept 17 bases outside the gene matches. In germline, CDR1 is SGHRS, CDR2 YFSETQ. The CDR3 sequence: CASSFLWEAGGGPADTQYF. The CDR3 region has the DNA TGCGCCAGCAGCTTCCTTTGGGAGGCGGGAGGGGGGCCGGCAGATACGCAGTATTTT.

The V call is TRBV19, the J call TRBJ2-3, with TRBD2 matching over 7 bases. V lost 6 bases and J lost 1; bases outside the gene matches: 4. CDR1 is LNHDA, CDR2 SQIVND, per germline (reference sequence). The CDR3 extends over 14 amino acids. As DNA, the CDR3 is TGTGCCAGTAGGGCTAGCGGAGGCACAGATACGCAGTATTTT. It is translated as CASRASGGTDTQYF.

This chain links TRBV5-1 with TRBJ2-1, with a tentative D call TRBD2 (5 bases). V lost 4 bases to trimming and J lost 0 bases, with 8 bases between them. Germline loops: CDR1 SGHRS, CDR2 YFSETQ. CDR3 length: 14 residues. CDR3 DNA sequence: TGCGCCAGCAGCGGAGGAGACTCCTACAATGAGCAGTTCTTC. Its translation: CASSGGDSYNEQFF.

The gene calls are TRBV5-1 and TRBJ2-7; 9 nucleotides align to TRBD1. The CDR3 length is 14 residues. Per the germline V gene, CDR1 is SGHRS and CDR2 is YFSETQ. Losses at the gene ends were 4 bases for V and 3 bases for J; bases not matched to a gene: 5. CDR3 DNA: TGCGCCAGCAGCCCCTCGGGACAGGGCTACGAGCAGTACTTC. Translated: CASSPSGQGYEQYF.

This chain connects TRBV28 to TRBJ2-5, with TRBD1 identical over 9 bases. The tail of the sequence fits TRBJ2-7 better, so the J call may be wrong. Germline V gene lookup returns CDR1 MDHEN and CDR2 SYDVKM. CDR3 length equals 14 residues. The CDR3 spells CASSKTGGSYEQYF. The CDR3 DNA is TGTGCCAGCAGTAAAACAGGGGGCAGCTACGAGCAGTACTTC.

This chain joins TRBV6-5 and TRBJ2-7; the D gene is possibly TRBD1 (6 bases). Trimming cost V 5 bases and J 6 bases, with 17 bases left between them. Looked up from germline, CDR1 is MNHEY and CDR2 is SVGAGI. This CDR3 is built from 14 residues. The DNA for the CDR3 is TGTGCCAGCAGTGAACAAATAGGGGGTAGCGAGCAGTACTTC. It is translated as CASSEQIGGSEQYF.

The chain employs TRBV27 and TRBJ1-4, with D maybe TRBD1 (5 bases). The germline V gene has CDR1 MNHEY and CDR2 SMNVEV (reference sequence). V was clipped by 2 bases and J by 4 bases, with 8 bases between them. There are 14 residues in the CDR3. CDR3 residues: CASSLAGHNEKLFF. In DNA, the CDR3 is TGTGCCAGCAGTTTAGCAGGGCATAATGAAAAACTGTTTTTT. The variable domain in full, with the rest retrieved from reference TRBV27 and TRBJ1-4, is EAQVTQNPRYLITVTGKKLTVTCSQNMNHEYMSWYRQDPGLGLRQIYYSMNVEVTDKGDVPEGYKVSRKEKRNFPLILESPSPNQTSLYFCASSLAGHNEKLFFGSGTQLSVL.

This clone has more than one count but fewer than ten. V gene TRBV5-4 combines with J gene TRBJ2-1; 10 bases are a match to TRBD2. Per germline, CDR1 SGHNT and CDR2 YYREEE (reference sequence). The CDR3 spans 16 residues. With V trimmed by 4 bases and J by 10 bases, 14 bases remained unmatched. CDR3 amino acids: CASSLPSASGSGEQFF. The CDR3 nucleotides are TGTGCCAGCAGCCTGCCGAGTGCTAGCGGGAGTGGGGAGCAGTTCTTC.

This chain connects TRBV5-3 to TRBJ2-7; D uncertain. TRBV5-3 is reported as an ORF; its role is uncertain. Trimming pared 1 base from V and 2 bases from J, leaving 13 bases between. This CDR3 has 15 amino acids. The CDR3 DNA sequence: TGTGCCAGAAGCTTGTTCAGGTGGGTTGCCTACGAGCAGTACTTC. It codes for CARSLFRWVAYEQYF.

This clone has only one observation. The chain carries TRBV7-6 and TRBJ2-2; a possible D gene is TRBD1 (7 bases). V shed 1 base and J shed 11 bases, with 14 bases lying between them. CDR1 is SGHVS, CDR2 FNYEAQ, per germline. CDR3 length equals 14 residues. This CDR3 reads CASSLEGAAGELFF. In DNA, the CDR3 is TGTGCCAGCAGCTTAGAGGGGGCAGCGGGCGAGCTGTTTTTT.

The rearrangement uses TRBV9 and TRBJ2-3; 8 positions agree with TRBD2. The CDR3 sequence is 14 residues long. Germline values: CDR1 SGDLS, CDR2 YYNGEE. With 0 bases clipped from V and 5 bases from J, the junction kept 2 bases outside the gene matches. The CDR3 nucleotides read TGTGCCAGCAGCGTAGTGCTAGCGGGAGATACGCAGTATTTT. This encodes CASSVVLAGDTQYF.

The chain employs TRBV27 and TRBJ1-3; D might be TRBD1 (6 bases). Deletions cut 5 bases from V and 5 bases from J, with 10 bases between. This CDR3 has 13 amino acids. Germline loops: CDR1 MNHEY, CDR2 SMNVEV (reference sequence). CDR3 sequence: CASSRRDRNTIYF. As DNA, the CDR3 is TGTGCCAGCAGTCGCCGGGACAGAAACACCATATATTTT.

This chain uses TRBV27 with TRBJ1-2; 8 bases map to TRBD1. The germline V gene encodes CDR1 MNHEY and CDR2 SMNVEV (reference sequence). Trimming at V came to 4 bases and at J to 1 base, leaving 8 bases not matched to a gene. The CDR3 sequence is 16 residues long. In DNA form, the CDR3 reads TGTGCCAGCAGTTCACGGACAGGGTGGTATAACTATGGCTACACCTTC. This sequence encodes CASSSRTGWYNYGYTF.

This clone was picked up one time. The chain links TRBV5-1 to TRBJ1-1; D uncertain. The ends were cut back, 4 bases at V and 4 bases at J, with 11 bases in the middle. This CDR3 is built from 13 residues. CDR1 SGHRS and CDR2 YFSETQ come from the germline V gene. DNA for the CDR3: TGCGCCAGCAGCAAGGAGTTGGGCACTGAAGCTTTCTTT. Its translation: CASSKELGTEAFF. Full variable domain (remainder filled in from reference TRBV5-1 and TRBJ1-1): KAGVTQTPRYLIKTRGQQVTLSCSPISGHRSVSWYQQTPGQGLQFLFEYFSETQRNKGNFPGRFSGRQFSNSRSEMNVSTLELGDSALYLCASSKELGTEAFFGQGTRLTVV.

Regarding this clone: Other DNA sequences in this specimen translate into the identical CDR3. The chain combines TRBV28 with TRBJ1-5; 9 bases map to TRBD1. The length of the CDR3 is 15 residues. Per the germline V gene, CDR1 is MDHEN and CDR2 is SYDVKM. The V segment lost 5 bases and the J segment 1 base; nucleotides outside the gene matches: 3. The CDR3 sequence: CASSPGTGSNQPQHF. The CDR3 region has the DNA TGTGCCAGCAGTCCCGGGACAGGGAGCAATCAGCCCCAGCATTTT.

The rearrangement uses TRBV5-5 and TRBJ2-7, with 8 bases lining up with TRBD2. CDR1 SGHKS and CDR2 YYEKEE come from the germline V gene (reference sequence). The CDR3 extends over 15 amino acids. V trimming: 1 base; J trimming: 5 bases; junction bases outside the gene matches: 8. Here the CDR3 reads CASSLWREDFHEQYF. For the CDR3, the DNA is TGTGCCAGCAGCTTGTGGCGGGAGGATTTCCACGAGCAGTACTTC.